This entry concerns a single TCR beta chain. Its antigen is not known. A much bigger clone sits one base away, suggesting this may be a read error. This sample's RNA came from whole unsorted tissue. Distant lung tissue was collected more than 3 cm away from the tumor edge. A modified ARM-PCR protocol with three rounds of nested PCR amplified TCRbeta. TCRdb re-called the multiplex PCR reads through MiXCR, storing one row per CDR3 protein. The sample consists of over 40,000 distinct CDR3 sequences, about 79% of them appearing once. These data belong to a study of tumor and adjacent non-tumor tissue in lung cancer. Study outcomes and limitations: Top 100 clones took a larger repertoire share in normal lung.

Per germline, CDR1 SGHRS and CDR2 YFSETQ. The CDR3 loop spans 15 amino acids. Trimming took off 3 bases at V and 8 bases at J, with 19 bases between the two ends. What was sequenced was distant non-tumor lung tissue. This sequence originates from a woman aged 55 to 70 with non-small cell lung cancer. The chain combines TRBV5-1 with TRBJ2-3; TRBD1 is a possible D gene (6 bases). Here the CDR3 DNA reads TGCGCCAGCAGCTACAGGGACCCCAGAGATGGTACGCAGTATTTT. Its translation is CASSYRDPRDGTQYF.